The 7 T cell receptor beta chains reported below all come from one sample, sequenced in a study of blood T cell repertoires in COVID-19. Sequencing was performed with immunoSEQ multiplex PCR; in TCRdb, only in-frame clones are kept and a portion is missing. The table has over 200,000 clones, around 90% seen once. Sequencing was carried out using PBMCs or T cells enriched from blood (not recorded which). These receptors all come from a man between 18 and 29 years old with acute COVID-19.

This clone was recorded only once. This sequence joins TRBV24-1 and TRBJ2-7; possibly TRBD2 for D (6 bases). V was pared by 7 bases and J by 1 base, with 10 bases between. CDR3 length: 13 amino acids. The germline gives CDR1 KGHDR, CDR2 SFDVKD. Written as DNA, the CDR3 is TGTGCCACCAGCTCGGGGGAGTCCTACGAGCAGTACTTC. Protein product: CATSSGESYEQYF.

The rearrangement links TRBV28 to TRBJ2-5; 9 bases line up with TRBD2. This CDR3 has 15 amino acids. J gave up 2 bases and V 4 bases, and 5 bases lay outside the gene matches. CDR1 and CDR2 (germline): MDHEN, SYDVKM. This chain's CDR3 is CASSWGTSRQETQYF. Here the CDR3 DNA reads TGTGCCAGCAGTTGGGGGACTAGCAGGCAAGAGACCCAGTACTTC.

The J gene is TRBJ2-6, the V gene TRBV10-3; D is possibly TRBD2 (5 bases). The CDR3 spans 15 residues. Germline V gene lookup returns CDR1 ENHRY and CDR2 SYGVKD. The germline V and J ends were trimmed by 8 bases and 1 base, with 12 bases remaining between them. In DNA, the CDR3 is TGTGCCATCGCCCCGGAGGAGTCTGGGGCCAACGTCCTGACTTTC. It codes for CAIAPEESGANVLTF.

The chain couples TRBV5-6 to TRBJ2-2; a possible D gene is TRBD1 (7 bases). The CDR3 has 16 amino acids. V was clipped by 4 bases and J by 3 bases, with 16 bases between them. The germline V gene encodes CDR1 SGHDT and CDR2 YYEEEE. In nucleotides, the CDR3 is TGTGCCAGCAGCCTTCAGGGGGGCGGCGACACCGGGGAGCTGTTTTTT. As protein: CASSLQGGGDTGELFF.

The J gene is TRBJ2-3, the V gene TRBV28; TRBD2 might be the D (5 bases). Trimming cost V 8 bases and J 5 bases, with 17 bases left between them. In germline, CDR1 is MDHEN, CDR2 SYDVKM. This CDR3 has 14 residues. For the CDR3, the DNA is TGTGCCAGCGGTGGCGGGTCAATGCAAGATACGCAGTATTTT. As protein: CASGGGSMQDTQYF.

The V and J genes are TRBV30 and TRBJ2-7; D may be TRBD1 (5 bases). Germline V gene lookup returns CDR1 GTSNPN and CDR2 SVGIG (reference sequence). CDR3 length: 13 residues. V shed 3 bases and J shed 1 base, with 10 bases lying between them. CDR3 sequence (DNA): TGTGCCTGGAGCCGACAGAATTCCTACGAGCAGTACTTC. It is translated as CAWSRQNSYEQYF.

The chain recombines TRBV27 with TRBJ2-7, with 8 bases matching TRBD1. There are 14 residues in the CDR3. Germline V gene lookup returns CDR1 MNHEY and CDR2 SMNVEV (reference sequence). With 6 bases clipped from V and 5 bases from J, the junction kept 9 bases outside the gene matches. The CDR3 DNA reads as TGTGCCAGCAGCCCCGACAGGGGAGGACACGAGCAGTACTTC. Its protein is CASSPDRGGHEQYF.